These T cell receptor beta chains were read from a single sample in a study of OX40 agonist ivuxolimab in advanced cancers. Clones were read by immunoSEQ multiplex PCR, and TCRdb kept only the in-frame ones, dropping some. Of tens of thousands of clones listed, over 75% were seen once; the top ten hold around 1.5%. The specimen was CD4+ or CD8+ T cells sorted from blood, collected in a trial of the OX40 agonist ivuxolimab. These receptors came from an adult with an advanced solid tumor such as melanoma, head and neck, liver or kidney cancer. CDR3s include the opening cysteine and the closing phenylalanine or tryptophan. A D gene is named only where the DNA matches it firmly. Clone size is not always given. Where it is, it says once, few, many or a class for expanded clones.

>NA|TRBJ1-4|TRBV11-2|13|NA
TGTGCCAGCAGCAGACAGGAGAATGAAAAACTGTTTTTT
CASSRQENEKLFF
>NA|TRBJ2-7|TRBV7-3|14|TRBD1
TGTGCCAGCAGCAGGGGGACAGGGAGGGACGAGCAGTACTTC
CASSRGTGRDEQYF
>NA|TRBJ2-3|TRBV15|13|NA
TGTGCCACCAGCAGAGAGGGTGAAGATACGCAGTATTTT
CATSREGEDTQYF
>NA|TRBJ2-5|TRBV5-1|15|NA
TGCGCCAGCAGCCTCCAGGGGTCGGGCCAAGAGACCCAGTACTTC
CASSLQGSGQETQYF
>NA|TRBJ2-1|TRBV5-1|16|TRBD2
TGCGCCAGCAGCCTCCTGGAGCGGGAGCCCTACAATGAGCAGTTCTTC
CASSLLEREPYNEQFF
>NA|TRBJ2-1|TRBV11-2|16|NA
TGTGCCAGCAGCTTAGTTGCGGCAGGGGCCTACAATGAGCAGTTCTTC
CASSLVAAGAYNEQFF
>NA|TRBJ2-1|TRBV6-5|15|TRBD1
TGTGCCAGCAGACGTGACAGGGCCATCTACAATGAGCAGTTCTTC
CASRRDRAIYNEQFF
>NA|TRBJ1-2|TRBV7-9|15|NA
TGTGCCAGCAGCTTACTACAGGGAGAGGTTCATGGCTACACCTTC
CASSLLQGEVHGYTF
>NA|TRBJ2-3|TRBV28|12|TRBD2
TGTGCGAGCGCCGGGGGGAGGGATACGCAGTATTTT
CASAGGRDTQYF
>once|TRBJ2-5|TRBV19|16|TRBD2
TGTGCCAGTAGTATAGCAGGAATAGCGGGAGTGGAGACCCAGTACTTC
CASSIAGIAGVETQYF
>NA|TRBJ1-1|TRBV19|16|NA
TGTGCCAGTAGTACGCTTCGAGGGGGACTTAGACGTGAAGCTTTCTTT
CASSTLRGGLRREAFF
>few|TRBJ2-1|TRBV11-3|12|NA
TGTGCCAGCAGCTCCCTCTGGAGTGAGCAGTTCTTC
CASSSLWSEQFF
>once|TRBJ2-4|TRBV4-1|17|TRBD2
TGCGCCAGCAGCCAACAACAAAGCGGGATAACCAAAAACATTCAGTACTTC
CASSQQQSGITKNIQYF
>NA|TRBJ2-1|TRBV2|10|NA
TGTGCCGGGGGCTACAATGAGCAGTTCTTC
CAGGYNEQFF
>NA|TRBJ2-5|TRBV5-1|14|NA
TGCGCCAGCAGCTGGGGCGGGGATAAAGAGACCCAGTACTTC
CASSWGGDKETQYF